This record covers a single T cell receptor (beta chain). As yet, its antigen is unknown. V dropped 7 bases and J dropped 6; count of bases not matched to a gene: 7. CDR3 length: 13 amino acids. Germline loops: CDR1 MDHEN, CDR2 SYDVKM. The data were obtained in a study of tumor and adjacent non-tumor tissue in lung cancer. For the study at large: The cohort had 12 adenocarcinoma, 2 squamous cell and 1 small cell patients. Whole-study findings and limits: Higher tumor TCR diversity was associated with shorter survival.

TCRbeta libraries were built with three rounds of nested PCR, modified from ARM-PCR. TCRdb re-derived calls from the multiplex PCR reads in MiXCR, one entry per CDR3 protein. The table records some 200,000 distinct CDR3 sequences, 70% to 75% of them present only once. The template was RNA from unsorted bulk tissue. The chain uses TRBV28 and TRBJ2-5, with 8 positions matching TRBD2. Sequencing was performed on lung tumor tissue. The receptor was isolated from a man in his 60s with non-small cell lung cancer. Here the CDR3 reads CASTGGAGKTQYF. CDR3 sequence (DNA): TGTGCCAGCACGGGGGGGGCCGGGAAGACCCAGTACTTC.